The clone carrying this T cell receptor (beta chain) was counted between two and nine times. This sample stems from a study of T-cell memory formation after mild COVID-19. Study summary: Most TCR clusters belonged to a single donor.

Each CDR3 protein gets one entry after TCRdb re-called the 5' RACE reads with MiXCR. The sample lists fewer than 650,000 distinct CDR3 sequences, about 18% occurring once. The TCR comes from an adult woman who had mild COVID-19 (a few samples of this study predate the infection). Cell type and time point are not known. The sequencing input was PBMCs or a T cell subset sorted from them (not recorded which).

The CDR3 nucleotides read TGTGCCAGCAGTAATGGGGACGGTGACACAGATACGCAGTATTTT. Protein product: CASSNGDGDTDTQYF. The J gene is TRBJ2-3, the V gene TRBV6-4; D possibly uses TRBD1 or TRBD2 (5 bases each). Germline values: CDR1 MRHNA, CDR2 SNTAGT. CDR3 length: 15 amino acids. The V end was cut by 5 bases, the J end by 2 bases, with 14 bases between.